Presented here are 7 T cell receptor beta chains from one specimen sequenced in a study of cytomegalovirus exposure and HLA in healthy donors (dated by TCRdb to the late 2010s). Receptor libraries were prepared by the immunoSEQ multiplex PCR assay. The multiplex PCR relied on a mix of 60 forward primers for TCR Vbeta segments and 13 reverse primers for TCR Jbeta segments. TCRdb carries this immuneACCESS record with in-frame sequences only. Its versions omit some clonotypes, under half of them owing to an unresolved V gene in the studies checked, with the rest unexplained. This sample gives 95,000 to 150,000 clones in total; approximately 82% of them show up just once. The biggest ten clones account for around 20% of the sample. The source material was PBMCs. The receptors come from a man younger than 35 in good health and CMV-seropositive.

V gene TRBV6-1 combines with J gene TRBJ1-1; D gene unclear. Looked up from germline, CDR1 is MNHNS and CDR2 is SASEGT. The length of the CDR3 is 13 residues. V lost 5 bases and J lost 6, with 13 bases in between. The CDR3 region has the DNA TGTGCCAGCAGTTTGGATGCGAGCGCTGAAGCTTTCTTT. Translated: CASSLDASAEAFF.

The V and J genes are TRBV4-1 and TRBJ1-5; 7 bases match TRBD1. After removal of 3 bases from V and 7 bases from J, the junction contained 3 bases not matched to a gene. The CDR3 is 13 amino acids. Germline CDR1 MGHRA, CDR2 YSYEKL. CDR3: CASSQEGAQPQHF. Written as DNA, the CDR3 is TGCGCCAGCAGCCAGGAGGGGGCGCAGCCCCAGCATTTT.

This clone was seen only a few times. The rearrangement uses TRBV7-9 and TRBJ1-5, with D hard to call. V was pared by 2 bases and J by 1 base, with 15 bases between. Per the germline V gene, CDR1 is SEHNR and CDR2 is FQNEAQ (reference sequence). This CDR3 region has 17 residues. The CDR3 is CASSLNDGRGSNQPQHF. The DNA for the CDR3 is TGTGCCAGCAGCTTAAATGATGGACGAGGGAGCAATCAGCCCCAGCATTTT.

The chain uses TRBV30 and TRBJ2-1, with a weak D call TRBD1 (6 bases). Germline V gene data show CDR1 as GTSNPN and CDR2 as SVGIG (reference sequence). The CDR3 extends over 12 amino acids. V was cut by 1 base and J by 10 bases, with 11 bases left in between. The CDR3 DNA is TGTGCCTGGAGTGATCAGGGGCGGGAGCAGTTCTTC. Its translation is CAWSDQGREQFF.

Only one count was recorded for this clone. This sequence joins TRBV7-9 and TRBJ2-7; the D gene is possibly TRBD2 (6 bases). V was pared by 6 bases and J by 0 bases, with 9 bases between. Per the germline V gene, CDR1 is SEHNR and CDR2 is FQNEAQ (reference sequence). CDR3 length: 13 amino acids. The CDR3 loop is CASRGGSSYEQYF. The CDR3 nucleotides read TGTGCCAGCAGGGGGGGAAGCTCCTACGAGCAGTACTTC.

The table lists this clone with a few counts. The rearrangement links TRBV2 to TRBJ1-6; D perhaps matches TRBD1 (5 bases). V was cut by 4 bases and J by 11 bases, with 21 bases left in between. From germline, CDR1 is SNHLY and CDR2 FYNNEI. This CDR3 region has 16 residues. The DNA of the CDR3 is TGTGCCAGCAGTGGGCCGGTTGGAGGGGTTGAAGCACCCCTCCACTTT. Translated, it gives CASSGPVGGVEAPLHF.

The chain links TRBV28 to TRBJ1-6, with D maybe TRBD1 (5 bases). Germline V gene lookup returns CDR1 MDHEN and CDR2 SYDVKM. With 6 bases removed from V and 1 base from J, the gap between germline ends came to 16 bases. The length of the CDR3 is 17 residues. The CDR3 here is CASRFQGDGSYNSPLHF. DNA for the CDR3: TGTGCCAGCAGATTTCAGGGTGACGGGTCCTATAATTCACCCCTCCACTTT.